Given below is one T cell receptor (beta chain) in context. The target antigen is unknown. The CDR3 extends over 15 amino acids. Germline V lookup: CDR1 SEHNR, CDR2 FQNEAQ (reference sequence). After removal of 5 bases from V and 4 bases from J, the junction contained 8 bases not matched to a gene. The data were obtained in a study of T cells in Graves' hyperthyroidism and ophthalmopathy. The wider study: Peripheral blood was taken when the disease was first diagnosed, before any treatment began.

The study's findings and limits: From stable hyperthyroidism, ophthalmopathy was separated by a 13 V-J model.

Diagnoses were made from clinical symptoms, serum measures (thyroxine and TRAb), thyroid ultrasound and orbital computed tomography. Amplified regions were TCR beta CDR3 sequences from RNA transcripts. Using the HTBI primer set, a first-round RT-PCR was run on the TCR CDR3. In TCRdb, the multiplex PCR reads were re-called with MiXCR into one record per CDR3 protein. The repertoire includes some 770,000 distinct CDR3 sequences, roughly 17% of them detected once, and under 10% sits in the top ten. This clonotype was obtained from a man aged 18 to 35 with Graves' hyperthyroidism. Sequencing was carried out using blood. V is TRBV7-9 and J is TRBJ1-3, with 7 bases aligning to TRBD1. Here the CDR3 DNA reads TGTGCCAGCAGCCTGCCCCCGACAGGGGGAAACACCATATATTTT. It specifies CASSLPPTGGNTIYF. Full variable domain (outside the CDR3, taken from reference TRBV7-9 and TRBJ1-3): DTGVSQNPRHKITKRGQNVTFRCDPISEHNRLYWYRQTLGQGPEFLTYFQNEAQLEKSRLLSDRFSAERPKGSFSTLEIQRTEQGDSAMYLCASSLPPTGGNTIYFGEGSWLTVV.